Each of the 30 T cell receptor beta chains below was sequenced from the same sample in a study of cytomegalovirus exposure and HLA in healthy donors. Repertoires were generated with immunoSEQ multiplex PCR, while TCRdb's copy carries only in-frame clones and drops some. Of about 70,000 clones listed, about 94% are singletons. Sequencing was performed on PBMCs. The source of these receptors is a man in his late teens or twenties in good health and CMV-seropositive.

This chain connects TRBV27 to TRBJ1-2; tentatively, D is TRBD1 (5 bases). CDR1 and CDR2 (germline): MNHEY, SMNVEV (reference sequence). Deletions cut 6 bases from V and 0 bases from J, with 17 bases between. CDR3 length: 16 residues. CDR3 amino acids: CASSAKGPRSNYGYTF. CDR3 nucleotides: TGTGCCAGCAGCGCGAAGGGGCCGCGGTCTAACTATGGCTACACCTTC.

For the CDR3, the DNA is TGTGCCAGCAGAAATACAGGGGGCGGTCGGCACTACACCTTC. Its translation: CASRNTGGGRHYTF. The chain couples TRBV6-1 to TRBJ1-2; 9 nucleotides line up with TRBD1. CDR1 MNHNS and CDR2 SASEGT come from the germline V gene. The trim removed 6 bases at V and 10 bases at J, leaving 12 bases unmatched. The CDR3 is 14 residues long.

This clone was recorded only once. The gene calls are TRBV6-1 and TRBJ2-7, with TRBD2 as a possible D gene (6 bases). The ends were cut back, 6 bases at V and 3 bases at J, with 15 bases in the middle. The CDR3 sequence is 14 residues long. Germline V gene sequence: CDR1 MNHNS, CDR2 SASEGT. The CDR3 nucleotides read TGTGCCAGCAGCCTGCGGGACTGGGGCTACGAGCAGTACTTC. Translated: CASSLRDWGYEQYF.

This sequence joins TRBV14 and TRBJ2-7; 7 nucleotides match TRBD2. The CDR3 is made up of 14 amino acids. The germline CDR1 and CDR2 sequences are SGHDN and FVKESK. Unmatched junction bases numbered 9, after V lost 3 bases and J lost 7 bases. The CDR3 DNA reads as TGTGCCAGCAGCCACGGGGGGAGCGGTCGGGAGCAGTACTTC. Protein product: CASSHGGSGREQYF.

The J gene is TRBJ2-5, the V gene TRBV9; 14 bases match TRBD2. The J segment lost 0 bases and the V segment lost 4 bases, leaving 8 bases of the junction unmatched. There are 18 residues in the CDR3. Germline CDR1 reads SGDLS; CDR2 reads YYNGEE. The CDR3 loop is CASSSGTSGRWNQETQYF. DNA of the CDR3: TGTGCCAGCAGCTCCGGGACTAGCGGGAGATGGAACCAAGAGACCCAGTACTTC.

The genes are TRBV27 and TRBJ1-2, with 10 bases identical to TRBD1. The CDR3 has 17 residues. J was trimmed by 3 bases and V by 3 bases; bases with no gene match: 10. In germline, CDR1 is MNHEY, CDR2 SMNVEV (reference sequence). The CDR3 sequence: CASSFDRDRGVYYGYTF. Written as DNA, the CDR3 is TGTGCCAGCAGTTTCGACCGGGACAGGGGTGTTTACTATGGCTACACCTTC.

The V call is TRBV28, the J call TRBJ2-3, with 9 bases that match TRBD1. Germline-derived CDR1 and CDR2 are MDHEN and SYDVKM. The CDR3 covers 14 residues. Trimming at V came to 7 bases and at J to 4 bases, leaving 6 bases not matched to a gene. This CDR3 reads CASKGTGLSDTQYF. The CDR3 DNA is TGTGCCAGCAAGGGGACAGGGTTATCAGATACGCAGTATTTT.

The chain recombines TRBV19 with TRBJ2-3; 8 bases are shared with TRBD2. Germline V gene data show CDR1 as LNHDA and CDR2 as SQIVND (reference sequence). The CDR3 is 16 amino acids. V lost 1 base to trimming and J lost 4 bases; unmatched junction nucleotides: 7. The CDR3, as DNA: TGTGCCAGTAGTATAGCAGCGGGAGTGGTCCCAGATACGCAGTATTTT. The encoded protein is CASSIAAGVVPDTQYF.

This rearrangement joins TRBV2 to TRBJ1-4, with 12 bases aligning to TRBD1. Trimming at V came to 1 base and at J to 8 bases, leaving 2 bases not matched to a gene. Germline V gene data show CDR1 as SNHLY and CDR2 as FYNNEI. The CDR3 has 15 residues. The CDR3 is CASSEDGTGGEKLFF. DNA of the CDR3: TGTGCCAGCAGTGAAGACGGGACAGGGGGCGAAAAACTGTTTTTT.

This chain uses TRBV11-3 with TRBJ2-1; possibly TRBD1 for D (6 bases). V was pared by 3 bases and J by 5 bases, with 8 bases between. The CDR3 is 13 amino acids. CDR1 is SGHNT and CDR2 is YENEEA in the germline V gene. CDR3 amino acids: CASSLDRNNEQFF. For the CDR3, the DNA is TGTGCCAGCAGCTTGGACAGAAACAATGAGCAGTTCTTC.

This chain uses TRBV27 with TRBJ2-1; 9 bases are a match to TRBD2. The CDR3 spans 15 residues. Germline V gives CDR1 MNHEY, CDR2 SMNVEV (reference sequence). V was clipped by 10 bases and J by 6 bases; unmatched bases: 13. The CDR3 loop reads CATTLLAGPANEQFF. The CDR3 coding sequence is TGTGCCACCACACTCCTAGCGGGGCCCGCCAATGAGCAGTTCTTC.

The CDR3 is CASSPPRQGPSTDTQYF. Written as DNA, the CDR3 is TGTGCCAGCTCACCACCCCGACAGGGCCCTAGCACAGATACGCAGTATTTT. This sequence joins TRBV18 and TRBJ2-3, with 7 bases that match TRBD1. This CDR3 region has 17 residues. The junction had 6 bases not matched to a gene; V was cut back by 0 bases and J by 0 bases. CDR1 KGHSH and CDR2 LQKENI come from the germline V gene.

This CDR3 reads CAWSAGTGGNEQYF. The CDR3 region has the DNA TGTGCCTGGAGCGCCGGGACAGGGGGAAACGAGCAGTACTTC. The gene calls are TRBV30 and TRBJ2-7, with 11 nucleotides matching TRBD1. This CDR3 has 14 residues. Germline values: CDR1 GTSNPN, CDR2 SVGIG (reference sequence). V was clipped by 3 bases and J by 5 bases; unmatched bases: 6.

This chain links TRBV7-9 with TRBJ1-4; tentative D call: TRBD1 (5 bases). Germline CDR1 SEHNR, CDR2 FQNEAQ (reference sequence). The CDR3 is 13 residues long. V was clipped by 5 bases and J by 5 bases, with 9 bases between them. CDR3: CASSPGGNEKLFF. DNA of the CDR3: TGTGCCAGCAGCCCGGGGGGGAATGAAAAACTGTTTTTT.

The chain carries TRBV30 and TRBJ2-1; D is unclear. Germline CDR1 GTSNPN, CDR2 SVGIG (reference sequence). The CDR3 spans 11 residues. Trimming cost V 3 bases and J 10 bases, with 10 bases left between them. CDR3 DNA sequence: TGTGCCTGGAGCTCTCTAGTCGAGCAGTTCTTC. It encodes CAWSSLVEQFF.

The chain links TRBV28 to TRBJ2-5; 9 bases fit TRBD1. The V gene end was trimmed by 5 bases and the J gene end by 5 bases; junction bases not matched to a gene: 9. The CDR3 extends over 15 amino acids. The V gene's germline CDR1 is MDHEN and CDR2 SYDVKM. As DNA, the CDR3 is TGTGCCAGCAGTGGCGGACAGGGGAAATGGGAGACCCAGTACTTC. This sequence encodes CASSGGQGKWETQYF.

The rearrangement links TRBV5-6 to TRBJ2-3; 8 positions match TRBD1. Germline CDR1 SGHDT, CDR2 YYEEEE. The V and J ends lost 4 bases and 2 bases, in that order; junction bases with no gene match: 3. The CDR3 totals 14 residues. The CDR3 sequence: CASSRQGITDTQYF. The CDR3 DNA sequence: TGTGCCAGCAGCCGACAGGGGATCACAGATACGCAGTATTTT.

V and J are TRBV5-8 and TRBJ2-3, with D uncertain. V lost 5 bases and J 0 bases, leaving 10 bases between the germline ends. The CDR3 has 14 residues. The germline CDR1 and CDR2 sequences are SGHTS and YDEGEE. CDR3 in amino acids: CASRFLMSTDTQYF. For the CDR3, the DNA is TGTGCCAGCAGGTTCTTAATGAGCACAGATACGCAGTATTTT. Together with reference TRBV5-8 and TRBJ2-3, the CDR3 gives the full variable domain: EAGVTQSPTHLIKTRGQQATLRCSPISGHTSVYWYQQALGLGLQFLLWYDEGEERNRGNFPPRFSGRQFPNYSSELNVNALELEDSALYLCASRFLMSTDTQYFGPGTRLTVL.

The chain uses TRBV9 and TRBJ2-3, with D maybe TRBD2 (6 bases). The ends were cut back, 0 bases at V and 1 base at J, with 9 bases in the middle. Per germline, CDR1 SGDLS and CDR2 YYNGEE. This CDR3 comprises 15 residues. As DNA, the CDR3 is TGTGCCAGCAGCGTAGAAGCTAGCGGCACAGATACGCAGTATTTT. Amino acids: CASSVEASGTDTQYF.

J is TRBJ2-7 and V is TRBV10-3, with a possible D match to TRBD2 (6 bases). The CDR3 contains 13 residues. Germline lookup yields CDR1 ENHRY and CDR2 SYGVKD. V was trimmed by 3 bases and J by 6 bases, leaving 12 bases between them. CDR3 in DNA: TGTGCCATCAGTGAAGCGGTGGGAGGCGAGCAGTACTTC. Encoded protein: CAISEAVGGEQYF.

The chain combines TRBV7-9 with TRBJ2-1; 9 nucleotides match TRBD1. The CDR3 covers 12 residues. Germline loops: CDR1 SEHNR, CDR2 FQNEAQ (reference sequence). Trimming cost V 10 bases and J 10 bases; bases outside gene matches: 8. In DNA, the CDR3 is TGTGCCATGCAGGACAGGGGAGAAGAGCAGTTCTTC. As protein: CAMQDRGEEQFF.

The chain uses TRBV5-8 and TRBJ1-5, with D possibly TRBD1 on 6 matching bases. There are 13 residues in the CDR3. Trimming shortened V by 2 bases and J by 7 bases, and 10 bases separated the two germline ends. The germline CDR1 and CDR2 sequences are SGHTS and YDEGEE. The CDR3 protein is CASSFAGVQPQHF. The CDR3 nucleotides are TGTGCCAGCAGCTTTGCAGGGGTGCAGCCCCAGCATTTT.

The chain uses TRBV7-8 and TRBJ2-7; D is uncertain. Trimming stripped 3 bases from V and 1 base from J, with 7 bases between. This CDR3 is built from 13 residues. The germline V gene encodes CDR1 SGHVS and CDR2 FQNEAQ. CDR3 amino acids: CASSFGLSYEQYF. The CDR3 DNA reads TGTGCCAGCAGCTTTGGCCTGTCCTACGAGCAGTACTTC.

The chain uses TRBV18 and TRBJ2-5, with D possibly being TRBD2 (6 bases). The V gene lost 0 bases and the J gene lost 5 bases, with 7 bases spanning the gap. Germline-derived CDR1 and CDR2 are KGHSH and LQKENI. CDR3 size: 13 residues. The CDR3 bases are TGTGCCAGCTCACCACCCCGGGAGGAGACCCAGTACTTC. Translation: CASSPPREETQYF.

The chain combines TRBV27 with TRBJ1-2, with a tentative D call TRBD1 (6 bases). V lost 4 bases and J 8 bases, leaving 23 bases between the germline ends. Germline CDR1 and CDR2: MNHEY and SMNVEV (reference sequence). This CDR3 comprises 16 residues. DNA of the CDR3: TGTGCCAGCAGTTCCTACAAAGGGGGGGGCCTTCAGGGCTACACCTTC. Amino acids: CASSSYKGGGLQGYTF.

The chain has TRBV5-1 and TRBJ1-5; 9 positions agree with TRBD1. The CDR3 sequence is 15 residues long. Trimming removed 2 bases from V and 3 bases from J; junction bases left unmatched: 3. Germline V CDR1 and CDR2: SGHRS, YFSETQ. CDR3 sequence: CASSLGQGPNQPQHF. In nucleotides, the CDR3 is TGCGCCAGCAGCTTAGGACAGGGGCCCAATCAGCCCCAGCATTTT.

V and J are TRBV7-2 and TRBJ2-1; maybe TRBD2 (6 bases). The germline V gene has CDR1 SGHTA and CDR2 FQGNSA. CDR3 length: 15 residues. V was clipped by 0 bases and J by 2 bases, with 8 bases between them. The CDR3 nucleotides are TGTGCCAGCAGCTTAGCGTCGGGAGCCTACAATGAGCAGTTCTTC. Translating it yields CASSLASGAYNEQFF.

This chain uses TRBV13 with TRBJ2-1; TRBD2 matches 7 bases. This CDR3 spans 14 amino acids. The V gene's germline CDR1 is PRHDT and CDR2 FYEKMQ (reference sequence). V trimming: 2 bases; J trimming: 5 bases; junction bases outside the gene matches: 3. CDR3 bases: TGTGCCAGCAGCTTATACGGGACTAACAATGAGCAGTTCTTC. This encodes CASSLYGTNNEQFF.

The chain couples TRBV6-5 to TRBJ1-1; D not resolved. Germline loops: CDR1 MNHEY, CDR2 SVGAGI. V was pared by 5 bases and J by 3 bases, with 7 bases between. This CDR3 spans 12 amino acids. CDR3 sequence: CASSLSDTEAFF. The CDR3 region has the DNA TGTGCCAGCAGTCTTTCGGACACTGAAGCTTTCTTT.

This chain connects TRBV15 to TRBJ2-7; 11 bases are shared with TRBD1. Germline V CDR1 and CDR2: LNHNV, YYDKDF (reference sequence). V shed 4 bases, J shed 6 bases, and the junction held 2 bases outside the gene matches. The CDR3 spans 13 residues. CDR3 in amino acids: CATSTGTGGEQYF. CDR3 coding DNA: TGTGCCACCAGCACGGGGACAGGGGGCGAGCAGTACTTC.